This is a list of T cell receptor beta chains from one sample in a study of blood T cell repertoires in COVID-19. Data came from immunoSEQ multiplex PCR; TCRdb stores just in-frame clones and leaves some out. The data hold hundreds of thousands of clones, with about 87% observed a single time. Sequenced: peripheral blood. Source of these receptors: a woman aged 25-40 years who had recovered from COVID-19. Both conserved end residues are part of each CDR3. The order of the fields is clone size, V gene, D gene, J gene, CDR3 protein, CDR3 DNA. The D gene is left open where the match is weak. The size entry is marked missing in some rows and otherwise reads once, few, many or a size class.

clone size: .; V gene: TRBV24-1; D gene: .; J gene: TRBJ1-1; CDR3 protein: CATRPSGDGGSTEAFF; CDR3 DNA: TGTGCCACCAGACCCTCGGGGGACGGAGGCTCCACTGAAGCTTTCTTT
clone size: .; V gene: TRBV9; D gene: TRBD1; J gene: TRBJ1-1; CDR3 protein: CASSMDRVMNTEAFF; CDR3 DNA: TGTGCCAGCAGCATGGACAGGGTTATGAACACTGAAGCTTTCTTT
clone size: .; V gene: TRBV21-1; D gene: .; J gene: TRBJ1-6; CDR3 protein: CASSKGPSAGRNSPLHF; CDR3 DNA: TGTGCCAGCAGCAAAGGACCGTCTGCAGGGCGTAATTCACCCCTCCACTTT
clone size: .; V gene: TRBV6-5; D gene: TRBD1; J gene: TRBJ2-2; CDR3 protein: CASRPGQANTGELFF; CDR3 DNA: TGTGCCAGCAGGCCGGGACAGGCGAACACCGGGGAGCTGTTTTTT
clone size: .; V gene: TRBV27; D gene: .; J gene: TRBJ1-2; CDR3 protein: CASSPWGGQNYGYTF; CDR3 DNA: TGTGCCAGCAGTCCCTGGGGGGGGCAGAACTATGGCTACACCTTC
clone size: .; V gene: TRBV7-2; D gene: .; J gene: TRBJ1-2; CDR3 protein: CASSLQGYNALYGYTF; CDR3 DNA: TGTGCCAGCAGCTTGCAGGGGTATAACGCCCTTTATGGCTACACCTTC
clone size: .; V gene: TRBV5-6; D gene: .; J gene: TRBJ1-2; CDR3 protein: CASSAGTYNYGYTF; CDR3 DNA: TGTGCCAGCAGCGCCGGGACTTATAACTATGGCTACACCTTC
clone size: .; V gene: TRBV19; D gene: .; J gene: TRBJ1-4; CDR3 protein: CASSPQLAGGVKLFF; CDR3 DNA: TGTGCCAGTAGTCCCCAGCTTGCGGGGGGTGTAAAACTGTTTTTT
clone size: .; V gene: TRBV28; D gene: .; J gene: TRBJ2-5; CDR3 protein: CASSWGNRAETQYF; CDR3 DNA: TGTGCCAGCAGTTGGGGCAACCGGGCAGAGACCCAGTACTTC
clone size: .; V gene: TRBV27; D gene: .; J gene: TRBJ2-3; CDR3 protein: CASTKGGVWGESTDTQYF; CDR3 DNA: TGTGCCAGCACCAAGGGTGGGGTGTGGGGGGAAAGCACAGATACGCAGTATTTT
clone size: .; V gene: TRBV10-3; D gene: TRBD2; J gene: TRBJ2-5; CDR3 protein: CASNSRGEETQYF; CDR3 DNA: TGTGCCAGCAATTCTCGGGGGGAAGAGACCCAGTACTTC
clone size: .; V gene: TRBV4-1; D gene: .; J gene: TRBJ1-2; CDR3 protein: CASSQDVLYGYTF; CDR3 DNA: TGCGCCAGCAGCCAAGATGTCCTCTATGGCTACACCTTC
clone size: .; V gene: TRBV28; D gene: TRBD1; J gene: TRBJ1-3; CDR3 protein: CASSPPEGQGSGNTIYF; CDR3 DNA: TGTGCCAGCAGTCCCCCGGAGGGACAGGGCTCTGGAAACACCATATATTTT
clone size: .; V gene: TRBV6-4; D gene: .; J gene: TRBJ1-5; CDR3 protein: CASSGDGGASGPQHF; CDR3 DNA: TGTGCCAGCAGTGGGGACGGAGGGGCTTCGGGGCCCCAGCATTTT
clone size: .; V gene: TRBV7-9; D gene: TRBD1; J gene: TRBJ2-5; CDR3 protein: CASSPDTPGQSQETQYF; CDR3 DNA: TGTGCCAGCAGCCCTGATACTCCGGGACAGAGCCAAGAGACCCAGTACTTC
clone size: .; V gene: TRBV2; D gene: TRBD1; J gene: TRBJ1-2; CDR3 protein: CASSEAPGTVLGYTF; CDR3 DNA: TGTGCCAGCAGTGAAGCGCCCGGGACAGTTTTGGGCTACACCTTC
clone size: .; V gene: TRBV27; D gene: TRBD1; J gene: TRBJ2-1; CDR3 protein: CASSFSRGRNEQFF; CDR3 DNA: TGTGCCAGCAGTTTTAGCAGGGGGCGGAATGAGCAGTTCTTC
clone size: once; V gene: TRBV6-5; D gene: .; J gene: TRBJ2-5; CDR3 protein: CASNQGKTQYF; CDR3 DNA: TGTGCCAGCAATCAGGGAAAGACCCAGTACTTC
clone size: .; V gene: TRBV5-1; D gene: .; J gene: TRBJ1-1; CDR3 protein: CASSLVVREAFF; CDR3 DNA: TGCGCCAGCAGCTTGGTGGTGCGGGAAGCTTTCTTT
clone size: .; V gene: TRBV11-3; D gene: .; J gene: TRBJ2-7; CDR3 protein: CASSLGEGSYEQYF; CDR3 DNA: TGTGCCAGCAGCTTAGGCGAGGGTTCCTACGAGCAGTACTTC
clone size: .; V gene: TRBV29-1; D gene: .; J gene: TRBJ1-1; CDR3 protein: CSASRGFTEAFF; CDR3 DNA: TGCAGCGCCTCAAGAGGGTTCACTGAAGCTTTCTTT
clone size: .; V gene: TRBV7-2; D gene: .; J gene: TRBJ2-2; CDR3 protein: CASSLVSGIDTGELFF; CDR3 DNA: TGTGCCAGCAGCTTAGTATCAGGGATTGACACCGGGGAGCTGTTTTTT
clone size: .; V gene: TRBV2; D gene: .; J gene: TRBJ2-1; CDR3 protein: CASSVAGVSYNEQFF; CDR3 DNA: TGTGCCAGCAGCGTTGCAGGGGTCTCATACAATGAGCAGTTCTTC
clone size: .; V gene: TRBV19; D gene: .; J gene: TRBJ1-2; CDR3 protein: CASSPQQGLFYGYTF; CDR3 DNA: TGTGCCAGTAGTCCCCAACAGGGCCTCTTTTATGGCTACACCTTC
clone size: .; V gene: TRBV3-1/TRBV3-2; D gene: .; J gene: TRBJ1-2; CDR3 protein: CASSSTLFQGGHDQLDYGYTF; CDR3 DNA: TGTGCCAGCAGCAGCACACTTTTCCAAGGGGGACACGATCAACTCGACTATGGCTACACCTTC
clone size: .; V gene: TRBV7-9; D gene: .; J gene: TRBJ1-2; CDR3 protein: CASSFDSYGYTF; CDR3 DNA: TGTGCCAGCAGCTTTGACAGCTATGGCTACACCTTC
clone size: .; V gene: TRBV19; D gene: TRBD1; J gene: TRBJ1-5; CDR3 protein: CASSIPGQGSGQPQHF; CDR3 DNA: TGTGCCAGTAGTATTCCAGGACAGGGATCGGGTCAGCCCCAGCATTTT
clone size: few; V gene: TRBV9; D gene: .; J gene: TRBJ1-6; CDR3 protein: CASSALNSPLHF; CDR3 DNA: TGTGCCAGCAGCGCCCTAAATTCACCCCTCCACTTT
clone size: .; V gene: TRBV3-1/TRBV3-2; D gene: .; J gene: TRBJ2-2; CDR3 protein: CASSPAGAGELFF; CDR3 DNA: TGTGCCAGCAGCCCGGCGGGGGCTGGGGAGCTGTTTTTT
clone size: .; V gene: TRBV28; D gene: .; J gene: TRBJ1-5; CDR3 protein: CASSFSRGPTVGYSNQPQHF; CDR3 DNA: TGTGCCAGCAGTTTCTCCCGAGGGCCGACCGTTGGGTATAGCAATCAGCCCCAGCATTTT
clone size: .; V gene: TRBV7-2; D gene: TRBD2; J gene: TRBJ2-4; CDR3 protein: CASSLGPSGRGNIQYF; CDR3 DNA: TGTGCCAGCAGCTTAGGCCCTAGCGGGCGGGGGAACATTCAGTACTTC
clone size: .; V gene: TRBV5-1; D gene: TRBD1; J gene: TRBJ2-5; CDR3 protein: CASSLGTGWEETQYF; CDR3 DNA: TGCGCCAGCAGCTTGGGGACAGGGTGGGAAGAGACCCAGTACTTC
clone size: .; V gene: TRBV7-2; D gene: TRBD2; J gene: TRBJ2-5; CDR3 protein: CASSKAPGLAGGPQETQYF; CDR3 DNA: TGTGCCAGCAGCAAGGCCCCGGGACTAGCGGGGGGACCTCAAGAGACCCAGTACTTC
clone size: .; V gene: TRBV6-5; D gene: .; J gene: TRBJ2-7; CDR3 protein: CASRRQLGYEQYF; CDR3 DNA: TGTGCCAGCAGAAGACAGCTTGGGTACGAGCAGTACTTC
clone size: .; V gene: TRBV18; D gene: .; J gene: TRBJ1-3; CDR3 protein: CASSPLGNTIYF; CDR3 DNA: TGTGCCAGCTCACCCCTCGGAAACACCATATATTTT
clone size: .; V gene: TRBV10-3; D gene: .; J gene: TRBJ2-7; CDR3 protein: CAISEQNSYEQYF; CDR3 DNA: TGTGCCATCAGTGAACAGAACTCCTACGAGCAGTACTTC
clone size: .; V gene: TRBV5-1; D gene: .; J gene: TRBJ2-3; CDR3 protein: CASSLDYSSTDTQYF; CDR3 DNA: TGCGCCAGCAGCTTGGATTACTCTAGCACAGATACGCAGTATTTT
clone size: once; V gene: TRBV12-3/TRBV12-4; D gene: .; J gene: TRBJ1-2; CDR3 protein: CASSPGQYGYTF; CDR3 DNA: TGTGCCAGCAGTCCAGGACAGTATGGCTACACCTTC
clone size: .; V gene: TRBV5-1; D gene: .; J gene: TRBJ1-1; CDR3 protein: CASSFGAANTEAFF; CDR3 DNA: TGCGCCAGCAGCTTTGGGGCCGCGAACACTGAAGCTTTCTTT
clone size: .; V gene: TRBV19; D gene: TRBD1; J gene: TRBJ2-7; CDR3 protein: CASSIAAPGQGAYEQYF; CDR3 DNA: TGTGCCAGTAGTATAGCAGCTCCGGGACAGGGCGCCTACGAGCAGTACTTC
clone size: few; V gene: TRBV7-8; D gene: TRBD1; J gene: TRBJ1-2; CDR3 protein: CASSYNTGQGGGYTF; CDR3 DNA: TGTGCCAGCAGCTACAATACGGGACAGGGAGGAGGCTACACCTTC
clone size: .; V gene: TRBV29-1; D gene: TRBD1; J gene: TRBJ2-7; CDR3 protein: CSAGTASYEQYF; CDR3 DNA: TGCAGCGCCGGGACAGCCTCCTACGAGCAGTACTTC
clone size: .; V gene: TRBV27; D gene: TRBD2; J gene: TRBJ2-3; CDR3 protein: CASSPRTSGARTDTQYF; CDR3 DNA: TGTGCCAGCAGTCCACGGACTAGCGGGGCCCGGACAGATACGCAGTATTTT
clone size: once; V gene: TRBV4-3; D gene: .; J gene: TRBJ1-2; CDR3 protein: CASSQGPQGDYGYTF; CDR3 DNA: TGCGCCAGCAGCCAAGGCCCCCAGGGCGACTATGGCTACACCTTC
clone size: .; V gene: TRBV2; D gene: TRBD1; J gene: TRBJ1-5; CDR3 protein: CASSARGLGSNQPQHF; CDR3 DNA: TGTGCCAGCAGTGCCAGGGGGCTGGGTAGCAATCAGCCCCAGCATTTT
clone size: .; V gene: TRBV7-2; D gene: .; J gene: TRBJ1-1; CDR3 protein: CASSLGQKTEAFF; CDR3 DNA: TGTGCCAGCAGCTTAGGTCAGAAAACTGAAGCTTTCTTT